The 15 T cell receptor beta chains below were found in one sample sequenced in a study of identical twins. TCRdb recomputed calls from the 5' RACE reads with MiXCR, one row per CDR3 protein. The sample contains 420,000 or so distinct CDR3 sequences, around a sixth of which appear only once. The material sequenced was naive T cells sorted from blood. The receptors originated from a man aged 50 to 60 in good health.

V usage is TRBV20-1 and J usage is TRBJ2-7, with D possibly TRBD2 on 5 matching bases. Germline V gives CDR1 DFQATT, CDR2 SNEGSKA (reference sequence). V was cut by 1 base and J by 2 bases, with 15 bases left in between. The CDR3 runs to 15 residues. The CDR3 sequence is CSARVGGSGPYEQYF. The CDR3 nucleotides are TGCAGTGCTAGAGTGGGTGGGAGTGGCCCCTACGAGCAGTACTTC.

The chain joins TRBV15 to TRBJ1-3; a possible D gene is TRBD1 (5 bases). V shed 0 bases and J shed 3 bases, with 12 bases lying between them. The CDR3 has 16 amino acids. Germline lookup yields CDR1 LNHNV and CDR2 YYDKDF (reference sequence). The CDR3: CATSRERGIDGNTIYF. For the CDR3, the DNA is TGTGCCACCAGCAGAGAAAGGGGCATAGATGGAAACACCATATATTTT.

This chain joins TRBV6-1 and TRBJ1-2; D is unclear. CDR1 MNHNS and CDR2 SASEGT come from the germline V gene. CDR3 length: 13 amino acids. Trimming removed 5 bases at V and 3 bases at J, with 10 bases between. CDR3: CASSPHRDYGYTF. The CDR3 coding sequence is TGTGCCAGCAGTCCGCACCGGGACTATGGCTACACCTTC.

The chain uses TRBV4-1 and TRBJ1-6; 12 bases are a match to TRBD1. Trimming cost V 5 bases and J 6 bases; bases outside gene matches: 5. The CDR3 consists of 16 residues. Germline V gene sequence: CDR1 MGHRA, CDR2 YSYEKL. CDR3 in amino acids: CASSARDRGPNSPLHF. CDR3 nucleotide sequence: TGCGCCAGCAGCGCCCGGGACAGGGGGCCTAATTCACCCCTCCACTTT.

Only a few counts were recorded for this clonotype. V and J are TRBV5-1 and TRBJ2-5, with 7 bases lining up with TRBD1. The CDR3 extends over 15 amino acids. V dropped 4 bases and J dropped 1; count of bases not matched to a gene: 7. Germline V CDR1 and CDR2: SGHRS, YFSETQ. The chain's CDR3 is CASSPGTAFQETQYF. CDR3 bases: TGCGCCAGCAGCCCCGGGACAGCCTTCCAAGAGACCCAGTACTTC.

In its sample, this clonotype was seen many times. The rearrangement joins TRBV5-1 to TRBJ1-2, with unresolved D. V lost 0 bases and J 4 bases, leaving 4 bases between the germline ends. Germline V gene sequence: CDR1 SGHRS, CDR2 YFSETQ. The CDR3 spans 12 residues. The CDR3 region is CASSLGGYGYTF. The CDR3 DNA is TGCGCCAGCAGCTTGGGGGGCTATGGCTACACCTTC.

This clonotype was counted a few times. The chain joins TRBV29-1 to TRBJ2-7, with TRBD2 identical over 14 bases. Germline CDR1 SQVTM, CDR2 ANQGSEA. This CDR3 is 15 amino acids long. Germline trimming cut 7 bases from V and 3 bases from J; bases unmatched to any gene: 8. The CDR3 DNA is TGCAGCGCCCCGGGACTAGCGGGAGTTAGCTACGAGCAGTACTTC. It specifies CSAPGLAGVSYEQYF.

This clonotype was recorded only once. Being one base from a much bigger clone, this may be a read error. The V gene is TRBV11-2, the J gene TRBJ2-1; no clear D. With 2 bases removed from V and 5 bases from J, the gap between germline ends came to 10 bases. This CDR3 contains 14 residues. Germline CDR1 and CDR2: SGHAT and FQNNGV. CDR3: CASSLWARDNEQFF. The CDR3 nucleotides read TGTGCCAGCAGCTTATGGGCAAGGGACAATGAGCAGTTCTTC.

This clonotype has at least ten counts. The chain employs TRBV20-1 and TRBJ2-1, with 12 bases fitting TRBD2. Germline lookup yields CDR1 DFQATT and CDR2 SNEGSKA (reference sequence). The CDR3 spans 15 residues. V gave up 0 bases and J gave up 6 bases; unmatched junction bases: 3. The chain's CDR3 is CSARDPSGRGNEQFF. Here the CDR3 DNA reads TGCAGTGCTAGAGATCCTAGCGGGAGGGGCAATGAGCAGTTCTTC.

This clonotype has just a few counts. The gene calls are TRBV12-3 or TRBV12-4 and TRBJ2-5; TRBD1 aligns across 8 bases. The CDR3 contains 17 residues. V lost 5 bases, J lost 5 bases, and 16 bases stayed unmatched. CDR3 amino acids: CASSTLGGQAVGETQYF. CDR3 DNA sequence: TGTGCCAGCAGTACCCTCGGGGGACAGGCGGTTGGGGAGACCCAGTACTTC.

V and J are TRBV5-5 and TRBJ1-5; no definite D call. Trimming took off 2 bases at V and 0 bases at J, with 9 bases between the two ends. Germline CDR1 reads SGHKS; CDR2 reads YYEKEE (reference sequence). This CDR3 has 15 residues. The CDR3 nucleotides are TGTGCCAGCAGCTTTACAGTTTATAGCAATCAGCCCCAGCATTTT. This sequence encodes CASSFTVYSNQPQHF.

There are many counts of this clonotype. This chain uses TRBV6-1 with TRBJ1-5; 9 bases line up with TRBD1. The CDR3 runs 18 residues. Unmatched junction bases numbered 11, after V lost 5 bases and J lost 0 bases. Germline values: CDR1 MNHNS, CDR2 SASEGT. The CDR3 is CASSRRQGEPYSNQPQHF. For the CDR3, the DNA is TGTGCCAGCAGTCGGAGACAGGGGGAACCTTATAGCAATCAGCCCCAGCATTTT.

This clonotype was counted a few times. This chain joins TRBV4-2 and TRBJ2-7; 10 nucleotides align to TRBD2. Germline CDR1 and CDR2: LGHNA and YNFKEQ. V shed 1 base, J shed 6 bases, and the junction held 6 bases outside the gene matches. The CDR3 has 15 amino acids. CDR3 DNA sequence: TGTGCCAGCAGCCAAGTTCCTAGCGGGAGAGGCGAGCAGTACTTC. Translation: CASSQVPSGRGEQYF.

The chain is built from TRBV28 and TRBJ2-4; a weak D match, TRBD1 (5 bases). The V and J ends lost 7 bases and 3 bases respectively, with 10 bases between them. The CDR3 runs to 13 residues. Germline values: CDR1 MDHEN, CDR2 SYDVKM. The CDR3 nucleotides are TGTGCCAGCAATCCTACAGGCAAAAACATTCAGTACTTC. Amino acid sequence: CASNPTGKNIQYF.

This clonotype was observed a handful of times. The chain combines TRBV10-3 with TRBJ2-6; no definite D call. Trimming took 7 bases from V and 1 from J, leaving 2 bases between them. The CDR3 has 12 residues. Germline V CDR1 and CDR2: ENHRY, SYGVKD. CDR3 loop: CAIKSGANVLTF. The CDR3 DNA sequence: TGTGCCATCAAGTCTGGGGCCAACGTCCTGACTTTC.